The entry that follows covers one TCR beta chain sequence. Its antigen remains unknown. The data were taken from a study of shared clonotypes between healthy human individuals. With 5 bases removed from V and 9 bases from J, the gap between germline ends came to 13 bases. This CDR3 is built from 12 residues. Germline CDR1 and CDR2: SGHAT and FQNNGV. Some clones are missing from TCRdb's copy, which holds only in-frame ones; the method was immunoSEQ multiplex PCR. This sample has fewer than 850,000 clones, with 55% to 75% found just once. General study findings and limits: It was anticipated that sequencing depth would influence how many clonotypes donors shared.

This clonotype originated in a woman in her 30s in good health. The chain recombines TRBV11-2 with TRBJ1-1; the D is unclear. Sequencing was carried out using memory CD4+ T cells sorted from blood. Indicated subset: CD45RA-negative fraction. Written as DNA, the CDR3 is TGTGCCAGCAGCCAGACCAGTAGGAAAGCTTTCTTT. It encodes CASSQTSRKAFF.